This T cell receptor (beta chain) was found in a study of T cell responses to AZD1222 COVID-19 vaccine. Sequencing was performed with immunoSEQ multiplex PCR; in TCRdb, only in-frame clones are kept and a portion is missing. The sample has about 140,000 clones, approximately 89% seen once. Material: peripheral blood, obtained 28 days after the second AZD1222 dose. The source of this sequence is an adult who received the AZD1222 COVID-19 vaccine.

The CDR3 region has the DNA TGTGCCAGCAGTTTGAGAAGCAATCAGCCCCAGCATTTT. Translated, it gives CASSLRSNQPQHF. The V gene is TRBV27, the J gene TRBJ1-5; D is ambiguous. The V and J ends lost 3 bases and 1 base respectively, with 4 bases between them. The CDR3 has 13 amino acids. From germline, CDR1 is MNHEY and CDR2 SMNVEV (reference sequence).